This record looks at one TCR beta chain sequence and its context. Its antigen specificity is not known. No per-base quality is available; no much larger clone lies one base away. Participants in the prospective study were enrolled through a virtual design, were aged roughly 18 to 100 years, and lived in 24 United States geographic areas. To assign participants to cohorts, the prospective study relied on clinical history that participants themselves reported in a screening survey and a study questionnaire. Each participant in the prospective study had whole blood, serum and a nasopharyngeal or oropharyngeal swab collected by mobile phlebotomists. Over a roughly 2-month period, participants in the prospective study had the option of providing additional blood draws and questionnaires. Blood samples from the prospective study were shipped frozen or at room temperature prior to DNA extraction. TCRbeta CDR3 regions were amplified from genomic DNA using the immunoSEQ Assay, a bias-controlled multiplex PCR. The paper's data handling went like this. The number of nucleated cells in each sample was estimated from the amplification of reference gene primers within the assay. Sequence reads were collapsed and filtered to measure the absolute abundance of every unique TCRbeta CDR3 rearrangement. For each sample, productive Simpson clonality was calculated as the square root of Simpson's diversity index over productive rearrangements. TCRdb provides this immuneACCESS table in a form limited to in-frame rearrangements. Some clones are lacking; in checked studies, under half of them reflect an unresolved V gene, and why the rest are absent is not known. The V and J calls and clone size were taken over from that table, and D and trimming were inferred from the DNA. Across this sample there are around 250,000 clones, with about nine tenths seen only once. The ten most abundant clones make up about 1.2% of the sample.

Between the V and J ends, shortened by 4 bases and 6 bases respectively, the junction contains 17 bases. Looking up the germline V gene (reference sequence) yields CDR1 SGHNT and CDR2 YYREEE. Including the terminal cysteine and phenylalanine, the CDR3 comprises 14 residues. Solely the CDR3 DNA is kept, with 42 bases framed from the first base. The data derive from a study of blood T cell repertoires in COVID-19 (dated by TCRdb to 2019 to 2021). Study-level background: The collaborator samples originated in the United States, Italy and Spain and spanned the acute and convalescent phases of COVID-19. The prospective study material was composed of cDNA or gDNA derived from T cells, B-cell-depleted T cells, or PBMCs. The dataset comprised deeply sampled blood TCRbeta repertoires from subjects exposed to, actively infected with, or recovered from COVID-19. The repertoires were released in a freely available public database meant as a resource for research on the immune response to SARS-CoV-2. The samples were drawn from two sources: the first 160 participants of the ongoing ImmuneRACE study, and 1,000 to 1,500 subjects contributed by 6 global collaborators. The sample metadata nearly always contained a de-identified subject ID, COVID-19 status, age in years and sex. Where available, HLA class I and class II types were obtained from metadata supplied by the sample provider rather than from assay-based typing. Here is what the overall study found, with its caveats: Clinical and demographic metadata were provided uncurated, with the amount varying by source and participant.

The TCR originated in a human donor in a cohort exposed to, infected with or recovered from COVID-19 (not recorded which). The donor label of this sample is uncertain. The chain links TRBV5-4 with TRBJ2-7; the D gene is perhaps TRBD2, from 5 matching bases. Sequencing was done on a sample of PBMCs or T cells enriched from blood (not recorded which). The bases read TGTGCCAGCAGCCCCCGGGGTCCAGTCCTCGAGCAGTACTTC. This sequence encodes CASSPRGPVLEQYF.